Shown below are 14 T cell receptor beta chains from a single sample sequenced in a study of blood T cell repertoires in COVID-19. The repertoire was sequenced with immunoSEQ multiplex PCR; TCRdb's copy has only in-frame clones and lacks some. The sample carries roughly 180,000 clones, approximately 80% recorded once. Sequenced: peripheral blood. Receptors originate from a human donor in a cohort sampled during active COVID-19.

The V and J genes are TRBV7-9 and TRBJ2-7; TRBD2 agrees at 8 bases. CDR3 length: 15 amino acids. Germline V gene lookup returns CDR1 SEHNR and CDR2 FQNEAQ (reference sequence). Unmatched junction bases numbered 9, after V lost 5 bases and J lost 3 bases. The CDR3 DNA sequence: TGTGCCAGCAGCAACGACGGGACTAGAGTCTACGAGCAGTACTTC. It specifies CASSNDGTRVYEQYF.

The chain links TRBV5-1 to TRBJ1-1, with 7 positions matching TRBD1. The CDR3 has 14 amino acids. The V gene end was trimmed by 3 bases and the J gene end by 0 bases; junction bases not matched to a gene: 2. Germline loops: CDR1 SGHRS, CDR2 YFSETQ. CDR3 protein: CASSWDSLNTEAFF. The CDR3 DNA sequence: TGCGCCAGCAGCTGGGACAGCTTGAACACTGAAGCTTTCTTT.

The gene calls are TRBV2 and TRBJ2-2; the D gene is possibly TRBD2 (6 bases). Trimming left V 6 bases short and J 2 bases short, with 13 bases between. The CDR3 is made up of 15 amino acids. Germline lookup yields CDR1 SNHLY and CDR2 FYNNEI. CDR3 region: CASSPGTGNTGELFF. CDR3 DNA: TGTGCCAGCAGCCCCGGGACTGGAAACACCGGGGAGCTGTTTTTT.

Here the CDR3 reads CACSRTGSYEQYF. The CDR3 region has the DNA TGTGCTTGCAGCCGGACAGGTAGTTACGAGCAGTACTTC. This chain joins TRBV12-3 or TRBV12-4 and TRBJ2-7, with 7 positions matching TRBD1. The CDR3 sequence is 13 residues long.

This clone occurred a few times. V is TRBV5-1 and J is TRBJ2-2; 7 positions agree with TRBD1. This CDR3 contains 15 residues. The germline V gene has CDR1 SGHRS and CDR2 YFSETQ. V shed 1 base and J 0 bases; nucleotides not matched to a gene: 0. The CDR3: CASSLTGANTGELFF. CDR3 in DNA: TGCGCCAGCAGCTTGACAGGGGCGAACACCGGGGAGCTGTTTTTT.

This clone was counted once. This chain connects TRBV7-9 to TRBJ1-4; 7 positions match TRBD1. This CDR3 contains 15 residues. Trimming removed 1 base from V and 5 bases from J; junction bases left unmatched: 4. CDR1 SEHNR and CDR2 FQNEAQ come from the germline V gene (reference sequence). CDR3 residues: CASSLVSQGNEKLFF. The CDR3 DNA sequence: TGTGCCAGCAGCTTAGTTTCACAGGGGAATGAAAAACTGTTTTTT.

V usage is TRBV5-6 and J usage is TRBJ2-1; 10 nucleotides match TRBD2. V shed 0 bases and J 5 bases; nucleotides not matched to a gene: 2. The CDR3 contains 15 residues. Germline lookup yields CDR1 SGHDT and CDR2 YYEEEE. The DNA of the CDR3 is TGTGCCAGCAGCTTGGAACTAGCGGGGAACAATGAGCAGTTCTTC. This sequence encodes CASSLELAGNNEQFF.

This chain links TRBV27 with TRBJ1-2, with a possible D match to TRBD1 (6 bases). The CDR3 sequence is 14 residues long. V dropped 7 bases and J dropped 4 bases, with 16 bases sitting between them. The germline V gene encodes CDR1 MNHEY and CDR2 SMNVEV (reference sequence). For the CDR3, the DNA is TGTGCCAGCACCCGGCGGGGGGGCCTCTATGGCTACACCTTC. This gives the protein CASTRRGGLYGYTF.

The chain uses TRBV7-9 and TRBJ2-2; no firm D call. CDR1 and CDR2 from the germline V gene are SEHNR and FQNEAQ (reference sequence). The CDR3 runs 14 residues. V was trimmed by 4 bases and J by 5 bases, leaving 11 bases between them. DNA for the CDR3: TGTGCCAGCAGCTCAGAGTGGGCGACCGGGGAGCTGTTTTTT. It yields the protein CASSSEWATGELFF.

The rearrangement links TRBV19 to TRBJ1-4, with D hard to call. V gave up 4 bases and J gave up 0 bases, with 6 bases separating them. Germline V gene sequence: CDR1 LNHDA, CDR2 SQIVND (reference sequence). The CDR3 contains 14 residues. For the CDR3, the DNA is TGTGCCAGTAGTAAGAGTGCAACTAATGAAAAACTGTTTTTT. Protein: CASSKSATNEKLFF.

The gene calls are TRBV7-2 and TRBJ2-7; TRBD1 matches at 9 bases. From germline, CDR1 is SGHTA and CDR2 FQGNSA. V was clipped by 4 bases and J by 6 bases; unmatched bases: 7. The length of the CDR3 is 14 residues. As DNA, the CDR3 is TGTGCCAGCAGCTCGACCAGACAGGGGGGCGAGCAGTACTTC. Amino acids: CASSSTRQGGEQYF.

This clone has more than one count but fewer than ten. The chain employs TRBV11-2 and TRBJ2-7; D remains unclear. The V gene's germline CDR1 is SGHAT and CDR2 FQNNGV. Trimming left V 6 bases short and J 3 bases short, with 9 bases between. This CDR3 contains 12 residues. The DNA of the CDR3 is TGTGCCAGCAGGTTTTCAGTCTACGAGCAGTACTTC. This gives the protein CASRFSVYEQYF. Full variable domain (missing parts from reference TRBV11-2 and TRBJ2-7): EAGVAQSPRYKIIEKRQSVAFWCNPISGHATLYWYQQILGQGPKLLIQFQNNGVVDDSQLPKDRFSAERLKGVDSTLKIQPAKLEDSAVYLCASRFSVYEQYFGPGTRLTVT.

The chain has TRBV4-1 and TRBJ2-5; 11 bases line up with TRBD2. Germline loops: CDR1 MGHRA, CDR2 YSYEKL. V dropped 2 bases and J dropped 0; count of bases not matched to a gene: 5. The CDR3 runs to 17 residues. This CDR3 reads CASSQPGLAGDQETQYF. Here the CDR3 DNA reads TGCGCCAGCAGCCAACCCGGACTAGCGGGTGACCAAGAGACCCAGTACTTC.

The chain combines TRBV6-5 with TRBJ1-5; TRBD1 matches 8 bases. Trimming cost V 10 bases and J 6 bases; bases outside gene matches: 8. This CDR3 is built from 13 residues. The V gene's germline CDR1 is MNHEY and CDR2 SVGAGI. The CDR3 loop reads CATTRGRIQPQHF. The DNA for the CDR3 is TGTGCCACCACCAGGGGGCGAATTCAGCCCCAGCATTTT.